The subject of this entry is one T cell receptor beta chain. Its antigen is undetermined. Trimming stripped 5 bases from V and 0 bases from J, with 15 bases between. The CDR3 is 16 amino acids. Germline CDR1 SNHLY, CDR2 FYNNEI. The sample belongs to a study of graft-versus-host responses after intestinal transplantation. TCRdb's table, derived via immunoSEQ multiplex PCR, lists solely in-frame clones and lacks some. The table includes 85,000 to 110,000 clones, 93% detected once. This sequence originates from a human donor who received an intestinal transplant. Sequences were derived from unstimulated CD8+ T cells sorted from spleen or lymph node cells, sampled before intestinal transplant. The chain joins TRBV2 to TRBJ2-3; D possibly corresponds to TRBD1 (6 bases). The CDR3 nucleotides are TGTGCCAGCAGTCTCCACAGGGAGTCCAGCACAGATACGCAGTATTTT. Protein product: CASSLHRESSTDTQYF.